The T cell receptor (beta chain) described here comes from a study of T cells in Graves' hyperthyroidism and ophthalmopathy. Study results and caveats: It was a median around seven months before onset that the model predicted ophthalmopathy. Stable hyperthyroidism and ophthalmopathy were separated using 13 V-J signatures.

This CDR3 is built from 12 residues. With 5 bases removed from V and 0 bases from J, the gap between germline ends came to 4 bases. Each 10 ml fresh peripheral blood draw supplied the PBMCs. TCR beta CDR3 sequences were amplified from RNA transcripts. The HTBI primer set drove a first-round RT-PCR of the TCR CDR3. TCRdb fed the multiplex PCR reads into MiXCR, producing one record per CDR3 protein. The data hold some 320,000 distinct CDR3 sequences, with approximately 15% observed a single time. This clonotype was observed many times. The target antigen is unknown. This chain links TRBV12-3 or TRBV12-4 with TRBJ1-2, with D uncertain. The TCR comes from a woman aged 35 to 49 with Graves' ophthalmopathy. The sequencing input was blood. The chain's CDR3 is CASSTANYGYTF. The CDR3 DNA follows: TGTGCCAGCAGTACAGCTAACTATGGCTACACCTTC.